Listed here is a single TCR beta chain. As yet, its antigen is unknown. The sample originates from a study of T-cell memory formation after mild COVID-19. The wider study: Largely, TCR clusters stayed within a single donor. Study-wide results and limits: Second-wave clones that peaked on day 37 lacked confirmed SARS-CoV-2 specificity. The pre-infection memory compartment contained some responding clones, suggesting cross-reactive memory joined.

Sample barcodes and UMIs were carried by the TCR alpha and TCR beta cDNA libraries that 5'RACE generated with constant-segment primers. Each CDR3 protein is one row after TCRdb ran MiXCR on the 5' RACE reads. Among about 360,000 distinct CDR3 sequences, 13% to 15% were seen once, and the ten largest hold about 22%. Per germline, CDR1 SQVTM and CDR2 ANQGSEA. Trimming removed 6 bases from V and 4 bases from J; junction bases left unmatched: 9. The CDR3 spans 15 residues. The sample comprised PBMCs or a T cell subset sorted from them (not recorded which). The receptor comes from a man aged 18 to 30 who had mild COVID-19 (a few samples of this study predate the infection). Cell type and time point are not known. The gene calls are TRBV29-1 and TRBJ2-2, with 9 positions matching TRBD1. The CDR3 region has the DNA TGCAGCGTCCAACGGACAGGGGTAGCCACCGGGGAGCTGTTTTTT. This codes for CSVQRTGVATGELFF.